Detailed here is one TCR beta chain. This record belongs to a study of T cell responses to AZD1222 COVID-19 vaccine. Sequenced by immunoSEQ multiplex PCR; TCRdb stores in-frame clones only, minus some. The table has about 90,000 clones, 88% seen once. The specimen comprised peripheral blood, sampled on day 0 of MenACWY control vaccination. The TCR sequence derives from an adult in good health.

CDR3 coding DNA: TGTGCCAGCAGCGCGGATTTACAGGGGTTTGGCTATGGCTACACCTTC. The encoded protein is CASSADLQGFGYGYTF. This chain uses TRBV9 with TRBJ1-2; TRBD1 matches at 7 bases. Trimming cost V 3 bases and J 4 bases; bases outside gene matches: 12. Germline V lookup: CDR1 SGDLS, CDR2 YYNGEE. This CDR3 spans 16 amino acids.